This T cell receptor (beta chain) is from a study of a mutant IDH1 vaccine in newly diagnosed glioma. Study background: Vaccine administration was initiated 4-6 weeks following radiotherapy alone, or with temozolomide cycles. Week 47 marked visit V13, whereas week 35 marked visit V12.

As to this clone: The antigen is unknown.

Time point indicated: week 35, safety follow-up. Mutant IDH1 20-mer peptide, at 300 ug, made up each vaccine dose, with topical imiquimod. Astrocytomas that were new, WHO grade 3 or 4, IDH1-mutant and ATRX-lost were present in the donors. This table comes from immunoSEQ multiplex PCR, and its TCRdb copy is limited to in-frame clones, with some not included. Of tens of thousands of clones listed, approximately 92% are singletons. Study-wide points: Vaccine-induced immune responses occurred in over 80% of patients.

The receptor comes from a man aged 45-65 years with glioma. Source: PBMCs, taken from a glioma patient whose treatment included an IDH1 peptide vaccine.

This chain's CDR3 is CASSVAGQRETQYF. The CDR3 nucleotides read TGTGCCAGCAGCGTAGCGGGACAGAGGGAGACCCAGTACTTC. This chain connects TRBV9 to TRBJ2-5; 7 nucleotides match TRBD1. The CDR3 covers 14 residues. Germline V gene lookup returns CDR1 SGDLS and CDR2 YYNGEE. V dropped 0 bases and J dropped 5; count of bases not matched to a gene: 4.